This T cell receptor (beta chain) appears in the sequencing data of a study of Ad26.COV2.S vaccination and SARS-CoV-2 variants. Whole-study context: Administration of Ad26.COV2.S was intramuscular, either once or twice 56 days apart. General study points: It is possible that the TCR breadth and depth analyses underestimated the total T cell responses.

Stated treatment: about 20 received Ad26.COV2.S at low or high dose, single or two shots; about 5 received placebo; per-sample allocation not given. On day 63 after the first injection, vaccine and placebo recipients gave samples. Vaccine was an Ad26 vector expressing Wuhan-strain SARS-CoV-2 spike. Turning to this clone: Its antigen is unidentified.

This CDR3 contains 16 residues. Germline loops: CDR1 MGHRA, CDR2 YSYEKL. After removal of 0 bases from V and 4 bases from J, the junction contained 6 bases not matched to a gene. Repertoires were generated with immunoSEQ multiplex PCR, while TCRdb's copy carries only in-frame clones and drops some. The sample lists 350,000 to 500,000 clones, less than 95% occurring once. This clonotype was obtained from a person aged 18 to 65 who received the Ad26.COV2.S COVID-19 vaccine or a placebo. The chain uses TRBV4-1 and TRBJ2-7, with TRBD2 identical over 10 bases. The specimen comprised peripheral blood, sampled in a trial of Ad26.COV2.S vaccine versus placebo. CDR3 DNA: TGCGCCAGCAGCCAAGAAAAGCGGGAGGGCGGGTACGAGCAGTACTTC. It is translated as CASSQEKREGGYEQYF.